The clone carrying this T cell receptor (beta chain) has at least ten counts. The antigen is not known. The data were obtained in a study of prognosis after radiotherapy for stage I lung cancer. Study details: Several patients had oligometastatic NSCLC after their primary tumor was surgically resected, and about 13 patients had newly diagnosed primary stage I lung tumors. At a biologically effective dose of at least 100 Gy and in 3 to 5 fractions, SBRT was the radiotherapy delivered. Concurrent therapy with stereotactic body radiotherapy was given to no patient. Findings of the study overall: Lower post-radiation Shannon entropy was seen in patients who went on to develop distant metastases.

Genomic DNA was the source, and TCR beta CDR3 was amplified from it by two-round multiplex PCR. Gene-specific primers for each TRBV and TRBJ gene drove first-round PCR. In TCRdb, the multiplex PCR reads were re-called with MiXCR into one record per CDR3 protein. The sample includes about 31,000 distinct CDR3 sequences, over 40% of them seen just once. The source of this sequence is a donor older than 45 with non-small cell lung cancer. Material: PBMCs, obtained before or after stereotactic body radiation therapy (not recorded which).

CDR3 sequence: CASRSGQGDHEQFF. The CDR3 nucleotides read TGTGCCAGCAGGTCGGGACAGGGCGACCATGAGCAGTTCTTC. The chain recombines TRBV27 with TRBJ2-1; 9 bases agree with TRBD1. Germline V gene data show CDR1 as MNHEY and CDR2 as SMNVEV (reference sequence). With 6 bases clipped from V and 8 bases from J, the junction kept 8 bases outside the gene matches. This CDR3 region has 14 residues.